This T cell receptor (beta chain) was observed in a study of blood T cell repertoires in COVID-19. Profiled with immunoSEQ multiplex PCR; TCRdb holds only in-frame clones, not every one. This repertoire shows about 120,000 clones, roughly 85% found once; its top ten account for about 13%. V gave up 0 bases and J gave up 2 bases, with 7 bases separating them. Germline CDR1 SGHDN, CDR2 FVKESK. This CDR3 has 14 amino acids. This chain uses TRBV14 with TRBJ1-2, with a tentative D call TRBD1 (5 bases). The sample comprised peripheral blood. This TCR was recovered from a human donor in a cohort sampled during active COVID-19. The CDR3 DNA reads as TGTGCCAGCAGCCAAGACAGACAGAACTATGGCTACACCTTC. It codes for CASSQDRQNYGYTF.